Shown below are 8 T cell receptor beta chains from a single sample sequenced in a study of shared clonotypes between healthy human individuals. Naive CD8 populations comprised CD45RO-negative cells positively selected for CCR7, excluding terminally differentiated effector memory CD45RA+ cells. TCRdb keeps only in-frame clones here, not all; method: immunoSEQ multiplex PCR. This table holds some 2,100,000 clones, about 92% found once. Sequenced input: naive CD8+ T cells from PBMCs. The receptors come from a man aged 18-30 years in good health. Some clones in this sample may be carry-over from other donors' samples.

This clone was detected only once. J is TRBJ1-5 and V is TRBV28; 10 positions agree with TRBD1. The CDR3 runs to 15 residues. V shed 7 bases, J shed 5 bases, and the junction held 8 bases outside the gene matches. Germline lookup yields CDR1 MDHEN and CDR2 SYDVKM. The CDR3 is CASTRRGTGDQPQHF. In nucleotides, the CDR3 is TGTGCCAGCACCAGAAGGGGGACAGGGGATCAGCCCCAGCATTTT.

The DNA of the CDR3 is TGTGCCAGCAGTCTCTTGACTGAAGCTTTCTTT. Its protein product is CASSLLTEAFF. The genes are TRBV25-1 and TRBJ1-1; no firm D call. Per germline, CDR1 MGHDK and CDR2 SYGVNS. The V and J ends lost 5 bases and 5 bases respectively, with 6 bases between them. This CDR3 contains 11 residues.

The chain has TRBV27 and TRBJ2-1; 7 bases match TRBD1. Unmatched junction bases numbered 3, after V lost 3 bases and J lost 4 bases. The CDR3 sequence is 14 residues long. Germline CDR1 and CDR2: MNHEY and SMNVEV (reference sequence). The CDR3 region is CASSFGQAYNEQFF. CDR3 coding DNA: TGTGCCAGCAGTTTTGGACAGGCATACAATGAGCAGTTCTTC.

The V call is TRBV5-6, the J call TRBJ1-6; D not certain. V dropped 4 bases and J dropped 6 bases, with 11 bases sitting between them. CDR3 length: 14 residues. CDR1 SGHDT and CDR2 YYEEEE come from the germline V gene. The CDR3 is CASSLGGFNSPLHF. In nucleotides, the CDR3 is TGTGCCAGCAGCCTTGGTGGGTTTAATTCACCCCTCCACTTT.

The rearrangement joins TRBV14 to TRBJ2-7; TRBD1 agrees at 7 bases. This CDR3 contains 18 residues. Germline assignment: CDR1 SGHDN and CDR2 FVKESK. After removal of 2 bases from V and 0 bases from J, the junction contained 13 bases not matched to a gene. The CDR3 spells CASSQPGQRLGSSYEQYF. CDR3 bases: TGTGCCAGCAGCCAACCGGGACAGCGACTGGGGTCCTCCTACGAGCAGTACTTC.

Notes on this clone: Other DNA variants within this sample encode the same CDR3. CDR3 sequence: CASSFRDRDQPQHF. As DNA, the CDR3 is TGTGCCAGCAGTTTCAGAGACAGGGATCAGCCCCAGCATTTT. This chain uses TRBV27 with TRBJ1-5; the match to TRBD1 covers 7 bases. V gave up 3 bases and J gave up 5 bases; unmatched junction bases: 4. Germline assignment: CDR1 MNHEY and CDR2 SMNVEV (reference sequence). CDR3 length: 14 amino acids.

The CDR3 DNA sequence: TGTGCCAGCAGCTTAGGGGCGGGAGGCCACAATGAGCAGTTCTTC. Translation: CASSLGAGGHNEQFF. V gene TRBV7-2 combines with J gene TRBJ2-1, with 8 bases lining up with TRBD2. This CDR3 region has 15 residues. With 1 base clipped from V and 5 bases from J, the junction kept 4 bases outside the gene matches. From germline, CDR1 is SGHTA and CDR2 FQGNSA.

This clone was counted a single time. The chain uses TRBV7-8 and TRBJ2-6, with unresolved D. Per germline, CDR1 SGHVS and CDR2 FQNEAQ. Trimming removed 5 bases from V and 2 bases from J, with 4 bases in between. This CDR3 has 13 amino acids. In nucleotides, the CDR3 is TGTGCCAGCAGCGCGACTGGGGCCAACGTCCTGACTTTC. This gives the protein CASSATGANVLTF.